This entry lists 25 T cell receptor beta chains sequenced from one sample in a study of blood T cells in healthy people across ages. Through a sample-barcoded 5' primer and a J-beta primer mix, a second PCR was run for 7 to 11 cycles. TCRdb independently ran MiXCR on the 5' RACE reads; one entry per CDR3 protein. The sample holds roughly 1,700,000 distinct CDR3 sequences; about 28% are singletons and the top ten take around 7.7%. Sequences were obtained from blood. Receptors originate from a woman aged 25 to 45 in good health.

The table lists this clonotype with a few counts. The rearrangement uses TRBV5-1 and TRBJ2-5, with TRBD1 matching over 9 bases. The CDR3 has 16 residues. Trimming at V came to 4 bases and at J to 1 base, leaving 8 bases not matched to a gene. The V gene's germline CDR1 is SGHRS and CDR2 YFSETQ. The CDR3 reads CASSGTGKSSQETQYF. The CDR3 nucleotides are TGCGCCAGCAGCGGGACAGGGAAAAGCAGCCAAGAGACCCAGTACTTC.

The chain employs TRBV4-1 and TRBJ2-3; 7 bases match TRBD1. The junction had 8 bases not matched to a gene; V was cut back by 2 bases and J by 0 bases. CDR3 length: 17 residues. Looked up from germline, CDR1 is MGHRA and CDR2 is YSYEKL. The chain's CDR3 is CASSQQHRGRSTDTQYF. The CDR3, as DNA: TGCGCCAGCAGCCAACAACACAGGGGTCGGAGCACAGATACGCAGTATTTT.

This clonotype was counted only a few times. The V gene is TRBV7-2, the J gene TRBJ1-1; TRBD1 matches at 10 bases. J was trimmed by 5 bases and V by 5 bases; bases with no gene match: 8. Looked up from germline, CDR1 is SGHTA and CDR2 is FQGNSA. The CDR3 contains 15 residues. The CDR3 coding sequence is TGTGCCAGCAGCCACCACACGGGACAGGGGACTGAAGCTTTCTTT. Its protein product is CASSHHTGQGTEAFF.

This chain connects TRBV20-1 to TRBJ2-3; D gene unclear. Germline V gene sequence: CDR1 DFQATT, CDR2 SNEGSKA (reference sequence). The CDR3 totals 13 residues. V lost 4 bases and J lost 2, with 10 bases in between. CDR3 sequence: CSANYPNTDTQYF. The CDR3 DNA reads as TGCAGTGCTAATTACCCAAACACAGATACGCAGTATTTT.

This clonotype occurred a few times. The rearrangement links TRBV19 to TRBJ2-7; possible D gene TRBD2, 5 bases. CDR1 and CDR2 (germline): LNHDA, SQIVND (reference sequence). V lost 7 bases to trimming and J lost 2 bases, with 15 bases between them. The CDR3 length is 14 residues. CDR3 loop: CASKDARTPYEQYF. In nucleotides, the CDR3 is TGTGCCAGTAAAGATGCTAGGACTCCCTACGAGCAGTACTTC.

The CDR3 DNA sequence: TGTGCCAGCAGCACCCGGACGGGGGAAAGACTAGCGAGTTACAATGAGCAGTTCTTC. Translation gives CASSTRTGERLASYNEQFF. The V gene is TRBV7-9, the J gene TRBJ2-1, with TRBD2 identical over 8 bases. Germline V CDR1 and CDR2: SEHNR, FQNEAQ (reference sequence). V lost 5 bases and J lost 4; bases outside the gene matches: 19. The CDR3 is 19 amino acids.

V and J are TRBV7-6 and TRBJ2-7, with 8 bases lining up with TRBD1. The V segment lost 5 bases and the J segment 6 bases; nucleotides outside the gene matches: 12. CDR1 is SGHVS and CDR2 is FNYEAQ in the germline V gene. This CDR3 is 15 amino acids long. The CDR3: CASSPNPRGQGEQYF. The CDR3 DNA is TGTGCCAGCAGCCCGAACCCTCGTGGACAGGGCGAGCAGTACTTC.

This chain connects TRBV6-5 to TRBJ1-2, with a tentative D call TRBD1 (6 bases). CDR1 and CDR2 (germline): MNHEY, SVGAGI. V was trimmed by 10 bases and J by 5 bases, leaving 8 bases between them. CDR3 length: 10 amino acids. CDR3 DNA: TGTGCCACCAGGGGTTATGGCTACACCTTC. Translated: CATRGYGYTF.

This clonotype was counted a few times. This chain uses TRBV2 with TRBJ2-3, with a tentative D call TRBD2 (7 bases). V was shortened by 4 bases and J by 6 bases, with 17 bases between the two germline ends. Germline CDR1 and CDR2: SNHLY and FYNNEI. The CDR3 totals 15 residues. This CDR3 is CASSATGGLTDTQYF. Here the CDR3 DNA reads TGTGCCAGCAGTGCCACGGGGGGCCTCACGGATACGCAGTATTTT.

The chain has TRBV6-5 and TRBJ2-7; D perhaps matches TRBD1 (5 bases). Trimming took off 2 bases at V and 3 bases at J, with 8 bases between the two ends. This CDR3 region has 13 residues. Per the germline V gene, CDR1 is MNHEY and CDR2 is SVGAGI. CDR3 coding DNA: TGTGCCAGCAGTTACATTCAGGGCTACGAGCAGTACTTC. This sequence encodes CASSYIQGYEQYF.

V is TRBV5-6 and J is TRBJ2-4; D is undetermined. In germline, CDR1 is SGHDT, CDR2 YYEEEE. The ends were cut back, 4 bases at V and 0 bases at J, with 14 bases in the middle. This CDR3 has 16 amino acids. The CDR3 here is CASSRRRQLAKNIQYF. DNA for the CDR3: TGTGCCAGCAGCCGCCGCCGCCAGCTAGCCAAAAACATTCAGTACTTC.

In DNA form, the CDR3 reads TGTGCCATCAGTGGGACCCCGGGACAGGGGGTTTCTGACTATGGCTACACCTTC. Translating it yields CAISGTPGQGVSDYGYTF. The chain couples TRBV10-3 to TRBJ1-2; 11 nucleotides line up with TRBD1. Germline-derived CDR1 and CDR2 are ENHRY and SYGVKD. V lost 4 bases and J lost 3; bases outside the gene matches: 13. The CDR3 extends over 18 amino acids.

This chain's CDR3 is CASSRTGAIETQYF. Written as DNA, the CDR3 is TGTGCCAGCAGCCGTACGGGAGCGATAGAGACCCAGTACTTC. The chain couples TRBV7-9 to TRBJ2-5, with TRBD2 as a possible D gene (6 bases). The CDR3 has 14 residues. V was clipped by 5 bases and J by 4 bases, with 14 bases between them. Germline V gene lookup returns CDR1 SEHNR and CDR2 FQNEAQ (reference sequence).

This chain uses TRBV7-2 with TRBJ1-4; 7 nucleotides line up with TRBD1. Germline V CDR1 and CDR2: SGHTA, FQGNSA. The CDR3 spans 14 residues. V was clipped by 3 bases and J by 5 bases; unmatched bases: 3. The CDR3 spells CASSFGDSNEKLFF. DNA of the CDR3: TGTGCCAGCAGCTTCGGGGACAGCAATGAAAAACTGTTTTTT. Supplemented by reference TRBV7-2 and TRBJ1-4, the full variable domain reads GAGVSQSPSNKVTEKGKDVELRCDPISGHTALYWYRQSLGQGLEFLIYFQGNSAPDKSGLPSDRFSAERTGGSVSTLTIQRTQQEDSAVYLCASSFGDSNEKLFFGSGTQLSVL.

This clonotype came up many times. This chain uses TRBV6-6 with TRBJ2-5; D call uncertain. The CDR3 consists of 12 residues. V lost 4 bases, J lost 3 bases, and 6 bases lay in between. Germline values: CDR1 MNHNY, CDR2 SVGAGI (reference sequence). This CDR3 reads CASSFQEETQYF. The CDR3 DNA reads TGTGCCAGCAGTTTTCAGGAAGAGACCCAGTACTTC.

The chain uses TRBV9 and TRBJ2-3; TRBD2 is a possible D gene (6 bases). The CDR3 runs to 16 residues. Trimming stripped 4 bases from V and 1 base from J, with 16 bases between. Germline assignment: CDR1 SGDLS and CDR2 YYNGEE. CDR3 in DNA: TGTGCCAGCAGCTCACTCAAGGGAGGCGGCACAGATACGCAGTATTTT. Protein sequence: CASSSLKGGGTDTQYF.

Details on this clonotype: One junction end disagrees with the germline gene, perhaps due to a read error. V is TRBV7-2 and J is TRBJ2-1, with D unresolved. Germline CDR1 and CDR2: SGHTA and FQGNSA. The CDR3 runs to 14 residues. The DNA for the CDR3 is TGTGCCAGCAGCGTAGCCATAGCCACGGATGAGCAGTTCTTC. As protein: CASSVAIATDEQFF. The variable domain in full, with the rest retrieved from reference TRBV7-2 and TRBJ2-1, is GAGVSQSPSNKVTEKGKDVELRCDPISGHTALYWYRQSLGQGLEFLIYFQGNSAPDKSGLPSDRFSAERTGGSVSTLTIQRTQQEDSAVYLCASSVAIATDEQFFGPGTRLTVL.

The rearrangement uses TRBV4-3 and TRBJ2-3; TRBD2 matches 10 bases. Germline-derived CDR1 and CDR2 are LGHNA and YSLEER. The V gene end was trimmed by 2 bases and the J gene end by 4 bases; junction bases not matched to a gene: 9. The CDR3 consists of 17 residues. The CDR3 DNA follows: TGCGCCAGCAGCCAAAAGCCTAGCGGGAGATTTCCAGATACGCAGTATTTT. Amino acids: CASSQKPSGRFPDTQYF.

Comment on this clonotype: A clone one base away is much larger, so this may be a read error. The chain uses TRBV7-2 and TRBJ2-4; unclear D gene. The end of the DNA is better explained by TRBJ2-7, so the J call may be wrong. The CDR3 is made up of 16 amino acids. Per the germline V gene, CDR1 is SGHTA and CDR2 is FQGNSA. DNA of the CDR3: TGTGCCAGCAGCCCCTCGACATCGGGTATCAACTACGAGCAGTACTTC. Its translation is CASSPSTSGINYEQYF.

Concerning this clonotype: A read error is possible here, since a much larger clone lies one base away. The chain recombines TRBV6-1 with TRBJ2-5; TRBD1 might be the D (6 bases). The CDR3 consists of 15 residues. V lost 3 bases and J 0 bases, leaving 11 bases between the germline ends. Per the germline V gene, CDR1 is MNHNS and CDR2 is SASEGT. This CDR3 reads CASSDVRDNQETQYF. CDR3 bases: TGTGCCAGCAGTGATGTAAGGGACAACCAAGAGACCCAGTACTTC.

The rearrangement joins TRBV29-1 to TRBJ2-7; weak D call: TRBD2 (6 bases). V was clipped by 4 bases and J by 5 bases, with 18 bases between them. The germline V gene encodes CDR1 SQVTM and CDR2 ANQGSEA. The CDR3 contains 14 residues. CDR3 DNA sequence: TGCAGCGTTGGGGGGACTCGCCTGGCGGACGAGCAGTACTTC. Residues: CSVGGTRLADEQYF.

A few counts support this clonotype. At one of its ends the junction is not consistent with the germline gene, which may arise from a read error. The chain joins TRBV11-2 to TRBJ2-3, with D perhaps being TRBD1 or TRBD2 (5 bases each). CDR1 and CDR2 (germline): SGHAT, FQNNGV. The CDR3 is 12 residues long. This CDR3 is CAGSLERTGAYF. In nucleotides, the CDR3 is TGTGCCGGCAGCTTAGAACGGACCGGGGCGTATTTT.

Ten or more counts support this clonotype. The V gene is TRBV12-3 or TRBV12-4, the J gene TRBJ2-5; the match to TRBD2 covers 9 bases. The V segment lost 1 base and the J segment 3 bases; nucleotides outside the gene matches: 3. The CDR3 spans 15 residues. The CDR3, as DNA: TGTGCCAGCAGTTTAGTAGCGGGAGTCGAAGAGACCCAGTACTTC. It encodes CASSLVAGVEETQYF.

The chain employs TRBV21-1 and TRBJ1-2; TRBD1, the table's D call, lacks a check against the DNA. TRBV21-1 is a recognized pseudogene. The CDR3 is made up of 13 amino acids. CDR3 in DNA: TGTGCCAGCAGCAGACAGGGGACTGACGGCTACACCTTC. This sequence encodes CASSRQGTDGYTF.

The chain employs TRBV12-3 or TRBV12-4 and TRBJ1-4; TRBD1 is a possible D gene (5 bases). This CDR3 region has 13 residues. The V gene lost 4 bases and the J gene lost 5 bases, with 8 bases spanning the gap. The CDR3 region has the DNA TGTGCCAGCAGTTGGCAGGGAAATGAAAAACTGTTTTTT. This sequence encodes CASSWQGNEKLFF.